A selection of T cell receptor beta chains follows, all from one sample in a study of cytomegalovirus exposure and HLA in healthy donors. Some clones are missing from TCRdb's copy, which holds only in-frame ones; the method was immunoSEQ multiplex PCR. Of about 160,000 clones in the sample, 73% are singletons; the top ten hold approximately 1.6%. Source material: PBMCs. These receptors originate from a woman younger than 30 in good health and CMV-seronegative. Both conserved end residues are part of each CDR3. Fields, in order: J gene, V gene, CDR3 length, D gene, clone size, CDR3 protein, CDR3 DNA. D genes are given only for firm matches. Clone size appears in some rows only: once, few, many, or a class for an expanded clone.

j_gene: TRBJ2-2; v_gene: TRBV6-1; len: 15; d_gene: TRBD2; abundance: .; CDR3aa: CASSEGLSNTGELFF; CDR3nt: TGTGCCAGCAGTGAGGGACTATCGAACACCGGGGAGCTGTTTTTT
j_gene: TRBJ1-5; v_gene: TRBV6-1; len: 13; d_gene: .; abundance: .; CDR3aa: CASSDVGNQPQHF; CDR3nt: TGTGCCAGCAGTGATGTCGGTAATCAGCCCCAGCATTTT
j_gene: TRBJ1-2; v_gene: TRBV27; len: 17; d_gene: TRBD1; abundance: .; CDR3aa: CASSPGPGGPPNYGYTF; CDR3nt: TGTGCCAGCAGCCCCGGGCCAGGGGGGCCCCCTAACTATGGCTACACCTTC
j_gene: TRBJ2-1; v_gene: TRBV6-1; len: 17; d_gene: TRBD2; abundance: .; CDR3aa: CASSEGGLAGIYNEQFF; CDR3nt: TGTGCCAGCAGTGAAGGGGGACTAGCGGGAATCTACAATGAGCAGTTCTTC
j_gene: TRBJ2-1; v_gene: TRBV2; len: 14; d_gene: TRBD1; abundance: .; CDR3aa: CASNSGQSHNEQFF; CDR3nt: TGTGCCAGCAATTCGGGACAGTCCCACAATGAGCAGTTCTTC
j_gene: TRBJ1-1; v_gene: TRBV4-1; len: 12; d_gene: .; abundance: .; CDR3aa: CASSSRGTEAFF; CDR3nt: TGCGCCAGCAGCTCGAGGGGGACTGAAGCTTTCTTT
j_gene: TRBJ2-1; v_gene: TRBV7-9; len: 15; d_gene: TRBD2; abundance: .; CDR3aa: CASSLGTSGNNEQFF; CDR3nt: TGTGCCAGCAGCTTGGGGACTAGCGGTAACAATGAGCAGTTCTTC
j_gene: TRBJ1-1; v_gene: TRBV7-2; len: 15; d_gene: .; abundance: .; CDR3aa: CASSLGPQGDTEAFF; CDR3nt: TGTGCCAGCAGCTTAGGACCTCAGGGTGACACTGAAGCTTTCTTT
j_gene: TRBJ2-2; v_gene: TRBV14; len: 16; d_gene: TRBD1; abundance: .; CDR3aa: CASSQTGDVNTGELFF; CDR3nt: TGTGCCAGCAGCCAGACAGGGGATGTTAACACCGGGGAGCTGTTTTTT
j_gene: TRBJ2-1; v_gene: TRBV6-5; len: 12; d_gene: TRBD1; abundance: few; CDR3aa: CASSGQGNEQFF; CDR3nt: TGTGCCAGCAGTGGACAGGGTAATGAGCAGTTCTTC
j_gene: TRBJ2-7; v_gene: TRBV7-2; len: 15; d_gene: .; abundance: .; CDR3aa: CASSLGRGLSYEQYF; CDR3nt: TGTGCCAGCAGCTTAGGGCGGGGGCTATCCTACGAGCAGTACTTC
j_gene: TRBJ1-1; v_gene: TRBV5-1; len: 15; d_gene: .; abundance: .; CDR3aa: CASSVQGRSNTEAFF; CDR3nt: TGCGCCAGCAGCGTACAGGGACGGTCGAACACTGAAGCTTTCTTT
j_gene: TRBJ2-3; v_gene: TRBV15; len: 16; d_gene: TRBD2; abundance: once; CDR3aa: CATTPGGGRAGTTQYF; CDR3nt: TGTGCCACCACCCCCGGCGGGGGAAGGGCGGGAACTACGCAGTATTTT
j_gene: TRBJ1-5; v_gene: TRBV6-1; len: 15; d_gene: TRBD1; abundance: .; CDR3aa: CASSGGTGVNQPQHF; CDR3nt: TGTGCCAGCAGTGGGGGGACAGGGGTCAATCAGCCCCAGCATTTT
j_gene: TRBJ1-6; v_gene: TRBV6-5; len: 16; d_gene: TRBD1; abundance: .; CDR3aa: CASSYGTGGYNSPLHF; CDR3nt: TGTGCCAGCAGTTACGGGACAGGGGGTTATAATTCACCCCTCCACTTT
j_gene: TRBJ2-7; v_gene: TRBV25-1; len: 15; d_gene: .; abundance: .; CDR3aa: CASSESGQGRDEQYF; CDR3nt: TGTGCCAGCAGTGAATCTGGGCAGGGGAGGGACGAGCAGTACTTC
j_gene: TRBJ2-2; v_gene: TRBV4-2; len: 17; d_gene: .; abundance: .; CDR3aa: CASSPHTGASNTGELFF; CDR3nt: TGTGCCAGCAGCCCGCACACAGGAGCATCGAACACCGGGGAGCTGTTTTTT
j_gene: TRBJ2-3; v_gene: TRBV19; len: 11; d_gene: .; abundance: .; CDR3aa: CASSSRVITYF; CDR3nt: TGTGCCAGTAGTAGCAGGGTAATCACGTATTTT
j_gene: TRBJ1-2; v_gene: TRBV4-1; len: 14; d_gene: .; abundance: .; CDR3aa: CASSQDSRGYGYTF; CDR3nt: TGCGCCAGCAGCCAAGATAGCAGGGGATATGGCTACACCTTC
j_gene: TRBJ2-7; v_gene: TRBV5-5; len: 15; d_gene: TRBD2; abundance: few; CDR3aa: CASSLSSSGGYEQYF; CDR3nt: TGTGCCAGCAGCTTGAGCTCTAGCGGGGGTTACGAGCAGTACTTC
j_gene: TRBJ1-1; v_gene: TRBV2; len: 17; d_gene: .; abundance: .; CDR3aa: CASSDPPGLSASTEAFF; CDR3nt: TGTGCCAGCAGTGATCCTCCGGGACTGTCAGCGAGCACTGAAGCTTTCTTT
j_gene: TRBJ2-1; v_gene: TRBV7-9; len: 13; d_gene: TRBD1; abundance: .; CDR3aa: CASSGDREQEQFF; CDR3nt: TGTGCCAGCAGCGGGGACAGGGAGCAAGAGCAGTTCTTC
j_gene: TRBJ2-1; v_gene: TRBV19; len: 14; d_gene: .; abundance: .; CDR3aa: CASSIWDTYNEQFF; CDR3nt: TGTGCCAGTAGTATCTGGGACACATACAATGAGCAGTTCTTC
j_gene: TRBJ2-4; v_gene: TRBV7-9; len: 15; d_gene: .; abundance: .; CDR3aa: CASSLVSGGKNIQYF; CDR3nt: TGTGCCAGCAGCTTAGTGTCCGGGGGCAAAAACATTCAGTACTTC
j_gene: TRBJ1-6; v_gene: TRBV7-2; len: 17; d_gene: TRBD1; abundance: .; CDR3aa: CASSGLPQGAGNSPLHF; CDR3nt: TGTGCCAGCAGCGGCCTCCCACAGGGGGCAGGGAATTCACCCCTCCACTTT
j_gene: TRBJ1-1; v_gene: TRBV10-3; len: 13; d_gene: TRBD1; abundance: few; CDR3aa: CAIRVQGASEAFF; CDR3nt: TGTGCCATCAGGGTCCAGGGGGCTTCTGAAGCTTTCTTT
j_gene: TRBJ2-1; v_gene: TRBV4-3; len: 13; d_gene: .; abundance: .; CDR3aa: CASSQGTVGEQFF; CDR3nt: TGCGCCAGCAGCCAAGGGACAGTAGGAGAGCAGTTCTTC
j_gene: TRBJ2-1; v_gene: TRBV7-2; len: 13; d_gene: .; abundance: .; CDR3aa: CASSLAEYNEQFF; CDR3nt: TGTGCCAGCAGCTTGGCGGAATACAATGAGCAGTTCTTC
j_gene: TRBJ1-1; v_gene: TRBV27; len: 13; d_gene: .; abundance: .; CDR3aa: CASSLRGGTEAFF; CDR3nt: TGTGCCAGCAGTTTACGGGGGGGCACTGAAGCTTTCTTT
j_gene: TRBJ2-7; v_gene: TRBV5-1; len: 15; d_gene: .; abundance: .; CDR3aa: CASSLDHSGPYEQYF; CDR3nt: TGCGCCAGCAGCTTAGACCACAGCGGACCCTACGAGCAGTACTTC
j_gene: TRBJ1-4; v_gene: TRBV10-3; len: 15; d_gene: .; abundance: few; CDR3aa: CAISEGQVQNEKLFF; CDR3nt: TGTGCCATCAGTGAAGGCCAGGTTCAGAATGAAAAACTGTTTTTT
j_gene: TRBJ1-1; v_gene: TRBV28; len: 12; d_gene: .; abundance: .; CDR3aa: CASSLQGTEAFF; CDR3nt: TGTGCCAGCAGTTTACAGGGCACTGAAGCTTTCTTT
j_gene: TRBJ1-4; v_gene: TRBV16; len: 16; d_gene: TRBD1; abundance: .; CDR3aa: CASSQGYRGPNEKLFF; CDR3nt: TGTGCCAGCAGCCAAGGCTACAGGGGTCCAAATGAAAAACTGTTTTTT
j_gene: TRBJ2-1; v_gene: TRBV27; len: 15; d_gene: .; abundance: .; CDR3aa: CASSLEGDSYNEQFF; CDR3nt: TGTGCCAGCAGTTTAGAGGGGGACTCCTACAATGAGCAGTTCTTC
j_gene: TRBJ1-5; v_gene: TRBV27; len: 15; d_gene: TRBD1; abundance: .; CDR3aa: CASSPRTGGTQPQHF; CDR3nt: TGTGCCAGCAGCCCCAGAACAGGGGGCACACAGCCCCAGCATTTT
j_gene: TRBJ2-1; v_gene: TRBV28; len: 15; d_gene: TRBD2; abundance: .; CDR3aa: CASRKYSGGGNEQFF; CDR3nt: TGTGCCAGCAGGAAATATAGCGGGGGAGGGAATGAGCAGTTCTTC
j_gene: TRBJ1-1; v_gene: TRBV29-1; len: 11; d_gene: .; abundance: .; CDR3aa: CSARMNTEAFF; CDR3nt: TGCAGCGCTAGGATGAACACTGAAGCTTTCTTT
j_gene: TRBJ2-7; v_gene: TRBV28; len: 19; d_gene: TRBD1; abundance: .; CDR3aa: CASSFLLGTGTSSSYEQYF; CDR3nt: TGTGCCAGCAGTTTCCTCCTCGGGACAGGGACTTCGAGCTCCTACGAGCAGTACTTC
j_gene: TRBJ1-5; v_gene: TRBV18; len: 14; d_gene: .; abundance: .; CDR3aa: CASSPGTADQPQHF; CDR3nt: TGTGCCAGCTCACCGGGAACAGCGGATCAGCCCCAGCATTTT
j_gene: TRBJ2-3; v_gene: TRBV11-2; len: 14; d_gene: TRBD2; abundance: .; CDR3aa: CASSLAHGGGTQYF; CDR3nt: TGTGCCAGCAGCTTAGCCCACGGGGGGGGCACGCAGTATTTT
j_gene: TRBJ2-7; v_gene: TRBV5-1; len: 15; d_gene: TRBD1; abundance: .; CDR3aa: CASSLGTGGTSEQYF; CDR3nt: TGCGCCAGCAGCTTGGGGACAGGGGGAACCTCCGAGCAGTACTTC
j_gene: TRBJ1-2; v_gene: TRBV6-5; len: 13; d_gene: .; abundance: .; CDR3aa: CASISSGGYGYTF; CDR3nt: TGTGCCAGCATCTCATCCGGTGGTTATGGCTACACCTTC
j_gene: TRBJ2-4; v_gene: TRBV4-2; len: 17; d_gene: .; abundance: .; CDR3aa: CASSQDGSREHQNIQYF; CDR3nt: TGTGCCAGCAGCCAAGATGGATCCAGGGAACATCAAAACATTCAGTACTTC
j_gene: TRBJ1-1; v_gene: TRBV5-1; len: 16; d_gene: .; abundance: .; CDR3aa: CASHVTPVGGNTEAFF; CDR3nt: TGCGCCAGCCATGTTACCCCCGTAGGGGGTAACACTGAAGCTTTCTTT
j_gene: TRBJ2-5; v_gene: TRBV7-6; len: 15; d_gene: TRBD2; abundance: many; CDR3aa: CASSSWTSGKETQYF; CDR3nt: TGTGCCAGCAGCTCGTGGACTAGCGGGAAAGAGACCCAGTACTTC
j_gene: TRBJ1-5; v_gene: TRBV6-6; len: 15; d_gene: TRBD1; abundance: .; CDR3aa: CASSLLTGGNQPQHF; CDR3nt: TGTGCCAGCAGTCTCTTGACAGGGGGCAATCAGCCCCAGCATTTT
j_gene: TRBJ1-2; v_gene: TRBV6-5; len: 14; d_gene: TRBD1; abundance: .; CDR3aa: CASTHGTGNYGYTF; CDR3nt: TGTGCCAGCACCCACGGGACAGGGAACTATGGCTACACCTTC
j_gene: TRBJ2-3; v_gene: TRBV7-2; len: 16; d_gene: TRBD2; abundance: .; CDR3aa: CASSPMTSGSGDTQYF; CDR3nt: TGTGCCAGCAGCCCCATGACTAGCGGGAGTGGGGATACGCAGTATTTT
j_gene: TRBJ1-6; v_gene: TRBV7-3; len: 16; d_gene: .; abundance: .; CDR3aa: CASSPTPGSYNSPLHF; CDR3nt: TGTGCCAGCAGTCCCACCCCGGGCTCCTATAATTCACCCCTCCACTTT
j_gene: TRBJ1-2; v_gene: TRBV2; len: 12; d_gene: .; abundance: .; CDR3aa: CASSDTFYGYTF; CDR3nt: TGTGCCAGCAGTGATACATTCTATGGCTACACCTTC
j_gene: TRBJ2-7; v_gene: TRBV18; len: 16; d_gene: TRBD1; abundance: .; CDR3aa: CASSPTTGTLTYEQYF; CDR3nt: TGTGCCAGCTCACCTACGACAGGGACATTAACCTACGAGCAGTACTTC
j_gene: TRBJ1-2; v_gene: TRBV30; len: 14; d_gene: TRBD1; abundance: few; CDR3aa: CAWSRGQTNYGYTF; CDR3nt: TGTGCCTGGAGTAGGGGACAGACTAACTATGGCTACACCTTC
j_gene: TRBJ2-3; v_gene: TRBV7-9; len: 13; d_gene: .; abundance: .; CDR3aa: CASSLRETDTQYF; CDR3nt: TGTGCCAGCAGCTTGAGAGAGACAGATACGCAGTATTTT
j_gene: TRBJ2-1; v_gene: TRBV15; len: 12; d_gene: .; abundance: .; CDR3aa: CATSRARNEQFF; CDR3nt: TGTGCCACCAGCAGAGCGCGAAATGAGCAGTTCTTC
j_gene: TRBJ1-6; v_gene: TRBV28; len: 14; d_gene: TRBD1; abundance: .; CDR3aa: CASSPGTGNSPLHF; CDR3nt: TGTGCCAGCAGCCCCGGGACAGGCAATTCACCCCTCCACTTT
j_gene: TRBJ1-6; v_gene: TRBV10-3; len: 12; d_gene: .; abundance: few; CDR3aa: CAISDPGSPLHF; CDR3nt: TGTGCCATCAGTGACCCAGGTTCACCCCTCCACTTT
j_gene: TRBJ1-6; v_gene: TRBV19; len: 13; d_gene: TRBD1; abundance: .; CDR3aa: CASSGTVDSPLHF; CDR3nt: TGTGCCAGTAGCGGGACAGTAGATTCACCCCTCCACTTT